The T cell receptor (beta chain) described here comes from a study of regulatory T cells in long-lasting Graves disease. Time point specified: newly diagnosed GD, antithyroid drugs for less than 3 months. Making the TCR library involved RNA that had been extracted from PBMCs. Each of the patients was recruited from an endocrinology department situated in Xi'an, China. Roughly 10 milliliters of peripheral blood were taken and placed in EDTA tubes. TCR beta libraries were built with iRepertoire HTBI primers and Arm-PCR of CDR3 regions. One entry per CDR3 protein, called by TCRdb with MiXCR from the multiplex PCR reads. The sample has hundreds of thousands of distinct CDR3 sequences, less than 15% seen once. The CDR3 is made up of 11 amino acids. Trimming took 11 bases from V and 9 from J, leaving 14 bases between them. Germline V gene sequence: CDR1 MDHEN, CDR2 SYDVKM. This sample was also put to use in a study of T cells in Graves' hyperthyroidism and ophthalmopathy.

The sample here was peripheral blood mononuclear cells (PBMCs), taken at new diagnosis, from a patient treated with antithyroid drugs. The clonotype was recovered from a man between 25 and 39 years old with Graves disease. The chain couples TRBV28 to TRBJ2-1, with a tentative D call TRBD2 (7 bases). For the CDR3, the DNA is TGTGCCCTTGGGGGGGCACTTGAGCAGTTCTTC. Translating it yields CALGGALEQFF.